This T cell receptor beta chain was sequenced during a study of OX40 agonist ivuxolimab in advanced cancers. The overall study: People in dose escalation had one of these cancers: hepatocellular carcinoma, melanoma, renal cell or head and neck cancer.

This CDR3 spans 14 amino acids. With V trimmed by 4 bases and J by 9 bases, 4 bases remained unmatched. CDR1 is SGHVS, CDR2 FQNEAQ, per germline. Only in-frame clones appear in the TCRdb table, and some are missing; sequencing was by immunoSEQ multiplex PCR. Of approximately 15,000 clones in the sample, roughly 77% were seen once. This chain uses TRBV7-8 with TRBJ1-6, with TRBD1 matching over 9 bases. This specimen consisted of CD4+ or CD8+ T cells sorted from blood, obtained in a trial of the OX40 agonist ivuxolimab. The sequence was obtained from an adult with an advanced solid tumor such as melanoma, head and neck, liver or kidney cancer. The CDR3 bases are TGTGCCAGCAGCTCCGGGACAGGGTCTTCACCCCTCCACTTT. It encodes CASSSGTGSSPLHF.